A single TCR beta chain is shown here with its context. As yet, its antigen is unknown. Profiling relied on immunoSEQ multiplex PCR, and the TCRdb table lists in-frame clones only, not all of them. The table shows 70,000 to 75,000 clones, with around three quarters occurring only once. Germline V CDR1 and CDR2: SGHTA, FQGNSA. V dropped 5 bases and J dropped 4; count of bases not matched to a gene: 10. The CDR3 sequence is 16 residues long. These data belong to a study of T cell responses to AZD1222 COVID-19 vaccine. Findings and limits, study-wide: The number of AZD1222 recipients seropositive at baseline was only six. Dominant at 160-218 and 743-854, vaccine-associated CD4 TCRs also spanned spike. The study reported that nearly half of spike-specific TCRs target unmutated variant regions.

The TCR was taken from an adult who received the AZD1222 COVID-19 vaccine. This sequence joins TRBV7-2 and TRBJ2-5; TRBD1 agrees at 10 bases. The sequenced sample was peripheral blood, obtained 28 days after the second AZD1222 dose. CDR3 sequence: CASSDPGQGSVETQYF. The CDR3 nucleotides are TGTGCCAGCAGCGACCCGGGACAGGGGTCGGTAGAGACCCAGTACTTC.